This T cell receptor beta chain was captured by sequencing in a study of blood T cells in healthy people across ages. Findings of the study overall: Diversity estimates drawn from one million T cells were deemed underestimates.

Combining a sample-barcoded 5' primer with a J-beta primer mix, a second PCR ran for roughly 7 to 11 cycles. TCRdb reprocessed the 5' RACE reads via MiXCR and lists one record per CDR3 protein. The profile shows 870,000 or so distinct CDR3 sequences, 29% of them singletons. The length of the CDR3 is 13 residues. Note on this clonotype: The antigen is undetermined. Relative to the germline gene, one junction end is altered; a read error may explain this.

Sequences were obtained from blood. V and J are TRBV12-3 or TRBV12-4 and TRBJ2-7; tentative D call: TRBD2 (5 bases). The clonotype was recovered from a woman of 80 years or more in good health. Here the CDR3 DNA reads TGTGCCGGCAGTTTTGGGAGATCCCACGAGCAGTACTTC. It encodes CAGSFGRSHEQYF.